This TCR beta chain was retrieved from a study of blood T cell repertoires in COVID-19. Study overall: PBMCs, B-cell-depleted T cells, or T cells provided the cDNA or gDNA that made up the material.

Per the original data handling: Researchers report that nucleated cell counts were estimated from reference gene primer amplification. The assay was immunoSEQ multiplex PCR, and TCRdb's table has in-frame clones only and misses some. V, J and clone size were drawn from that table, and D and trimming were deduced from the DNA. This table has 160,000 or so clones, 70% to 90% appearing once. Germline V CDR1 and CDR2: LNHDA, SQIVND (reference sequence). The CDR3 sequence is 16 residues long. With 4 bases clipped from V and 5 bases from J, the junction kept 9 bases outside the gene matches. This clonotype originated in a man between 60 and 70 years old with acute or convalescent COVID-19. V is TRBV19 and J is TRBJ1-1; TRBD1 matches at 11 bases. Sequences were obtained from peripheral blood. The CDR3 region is CASSRGTGTGGTEAFF. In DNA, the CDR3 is TGTGCCAGTAGTAGAGGGACCGGGACAGGGGGTACTGAAGCTTTCTTT.